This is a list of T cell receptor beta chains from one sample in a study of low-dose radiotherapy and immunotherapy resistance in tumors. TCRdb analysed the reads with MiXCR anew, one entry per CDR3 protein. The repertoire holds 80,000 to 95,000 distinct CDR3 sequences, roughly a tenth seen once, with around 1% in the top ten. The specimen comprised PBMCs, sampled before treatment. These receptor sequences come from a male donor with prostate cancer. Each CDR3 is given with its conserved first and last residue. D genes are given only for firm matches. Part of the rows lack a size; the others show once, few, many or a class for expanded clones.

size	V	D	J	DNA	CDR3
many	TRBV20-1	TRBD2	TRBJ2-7	TGCAGTGCTCCAAATAGCGGGAGTGCCTACGAGCAGTACTTC	CSAPNSGSAYEQYF
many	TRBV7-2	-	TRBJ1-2	TGTGCCAGCAGCCCTACAGGGAACCCCTATGGCTACACCTTC	CASSPTGNPYGYTF
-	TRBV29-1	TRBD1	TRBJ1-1	TGCAGCGTCAGGGGGTTGACTGAAGCTTTCTTT	CSVRGLTEAFF
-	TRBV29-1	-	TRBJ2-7	TGCAGCGTTGTCGGGGGCGCGGGGACCTACGAGCAGTACTTC	CSVVGGAGTYEQYF
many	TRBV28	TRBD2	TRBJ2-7	TGTGCCAGCAGTTATCAGACTAGCGGGAGGGCCGGAGAGCAGTACTTC	CASSYQTSGRAGEQYF
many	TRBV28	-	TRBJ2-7	TGTGCCAGCAGTGCGCACGGGGTGCCGTACGAGCAGTACTTC	CASSAHGVPYEQYF
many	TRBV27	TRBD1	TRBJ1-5	TGTGCCAGCAGTTCCGACAGGGTGGGCAATCAGCCCCAGCATTTT	CASSSDRVGNQPQHF
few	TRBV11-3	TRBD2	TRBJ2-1	TGTGCCAGCAGCTTAGAAGGGGTGGGGACTAGCGGGTACAATGAGCAGTTCTTC	CASSLEGVGTSGYNEQFF
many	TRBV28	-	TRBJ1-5	TGTGCCAGCAGTCCGGAAACATGGACTGGACAGCCCCAGCATTTT	CASSPETWTGQPQHF
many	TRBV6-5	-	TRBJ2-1	TGTGCCAGCAGTTCCCCGGCGGGGTTCTACAATGAGCAGTTCTTC	CASSSPAGFYNEQFF
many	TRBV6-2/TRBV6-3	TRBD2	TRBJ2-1	TGTGCCAGTCAACTAGCGGGAGGTTTTGGTGAGCAGTTCTTC	CASQLAGGFGEQFF
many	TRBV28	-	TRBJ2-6	TGTGCCAGCAGTTTACAGTTCGGAGGGTCTGGGGCCAACGTCCTGACTTTC	CASSLQFGGSGANVLTF
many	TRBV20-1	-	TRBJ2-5	TGCAGTGCTAGAGATTTAGCGGAGAGCCAAGAGACCCAGTACTTC	CSARDLAESQETQYF
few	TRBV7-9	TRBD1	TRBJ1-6	TGTGCCAGCAGCTTAGACAGGGGACATTCACCCCTCCACTTT	CASSLDRGHSPLHF
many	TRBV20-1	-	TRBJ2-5	TGCAGTGCTTCAAGGAGGGAGCGTCTCCAAGAGACCCAGTACTTC	CSASRRERLQETQYF
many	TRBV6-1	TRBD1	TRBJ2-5	TGTGCCAGCAGGAAAGGGACAGGGGAGACCCAGTACTTC	CASRKGTGETQYF
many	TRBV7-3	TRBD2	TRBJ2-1	TGTGCCAGCAGCTCCCGCGGGGGGAGCTCCTACAATGAGCAGTTCTTC	CASSSRGGSSYNEQFF
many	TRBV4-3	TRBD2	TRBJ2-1	TGCGCCAGCAGCCAAGATCATAGCGGGAGGGGCGATGAGCAGTTCTTC	CASSQDHSGRGDEQFF
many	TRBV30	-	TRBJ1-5	TGTGCCTGGAGTTCGGCTGGGAAGCCCCAGCATTTT	CAWSSAGKPQHF
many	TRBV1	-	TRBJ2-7	TGCACCAGCAGCCATCGGACTAGCGGGCCCCTTAGCTCCTACGAGCAGTACTTC	CTSSHRTSGPLSSYEQYF
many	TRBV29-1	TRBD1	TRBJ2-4	TGCAGCTTGACGATAACAGGGGACATTCAGTACTTC	CSLTITGDIQYF
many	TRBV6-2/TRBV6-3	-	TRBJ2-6	TGTGCCAGCAGTTACTCGATAAATCCAGAGGACTTAGCTACTGGGGCCAACGTCCTGACTTTC	CASSYSINPEDLATGANVLTF
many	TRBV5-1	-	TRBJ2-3	TGCGCCAGCAGCTCCGGGGGGCGTGGCACAGATACGCAGTATTTT	CASSSGGRGTDTQYF
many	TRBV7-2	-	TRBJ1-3	TGTGCCAGCAGCCCGCGGACTCTATCTGGAAACACCATATATTTT	CASSPRTLSGNTIYF
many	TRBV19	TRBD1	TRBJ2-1	TGTGCCAGTAGCCCCGGGACAGGGATTTTACATGAGCAGTTCTTC	CASSPGTGILHEQFF
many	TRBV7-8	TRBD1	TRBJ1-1	TGTGCCAGCAGCTTAGAGGGTGGGACAGGGAGAGCTGAAGCTTTCTTT	CASSLEGGTGRAEAFF
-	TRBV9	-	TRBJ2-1	TGTGCCAGCAGCGTGGGAGGGGGGGCTCGCCCCTACAATGAGCAGTTCTTC	CASSVGGGARPYNEQFF
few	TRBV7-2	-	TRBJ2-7	TGTGCCAGCAGCTTAGTATACGCCTACGAGCAGTACTTC	CASSLVYAYEQYF
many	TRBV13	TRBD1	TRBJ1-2	TGTGCCAGCAGCGGTACAGGGGGCGGCTATGGCTACACCTTC	CASSGTGGGYGYTF
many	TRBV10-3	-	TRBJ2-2	TGTGCCATCAGTGTCGCGACGGCCACCGGGGAGCTGTTTTTT	CAISVATATGELFF
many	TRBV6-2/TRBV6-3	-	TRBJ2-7	TGTGCCAGCAGCCGGGACACTATCGGCGAGCAGTACTTC	CASSRDTIGEQYF